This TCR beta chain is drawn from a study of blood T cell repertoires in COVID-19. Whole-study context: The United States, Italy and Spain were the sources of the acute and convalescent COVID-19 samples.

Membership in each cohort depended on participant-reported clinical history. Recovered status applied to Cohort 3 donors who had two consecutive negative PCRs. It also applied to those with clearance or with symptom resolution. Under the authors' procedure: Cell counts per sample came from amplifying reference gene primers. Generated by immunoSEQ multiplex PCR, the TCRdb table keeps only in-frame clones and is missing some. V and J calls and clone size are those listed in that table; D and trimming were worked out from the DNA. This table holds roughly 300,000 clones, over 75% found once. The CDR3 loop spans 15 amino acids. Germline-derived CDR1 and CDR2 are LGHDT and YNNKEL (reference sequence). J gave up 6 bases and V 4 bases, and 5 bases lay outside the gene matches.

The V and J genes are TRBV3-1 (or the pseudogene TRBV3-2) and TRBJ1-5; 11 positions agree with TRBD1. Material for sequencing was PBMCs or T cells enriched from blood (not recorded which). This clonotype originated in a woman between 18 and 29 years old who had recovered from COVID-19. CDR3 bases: TGTGCCAGCAGCCCCGGGACAGGGGGAGGTCAGCCCCAGCATTTT. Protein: CASSPGTGGGQPQHF.